The 20 T cell receptor beta chains reported below all come from one sample, sequenced in a study of blood T cells in healthy people across ages. A second PCR of about 6 to 11 cycles used a sample-barcoded 5' primer and a J-beta primer mix. TCRdb independently ran MiXCR on the 5' RACE reads; one entry per CDR3 protein. The data contain around 850,000 distinct CDR3 sequences, 30% to 45% of them singletons. The specimen sequenced was blood. The receptors here all came from a man between 18 and 29 years old in good health.

This clonotype was found a few times. This chain connects TRBV4-1 to TRBJ2-3; perhaps TRBD2 as D (5 bases). V lost 4 bases and J lost 0, with 17 bases in between. The germline V gene encodes CDR1 MGHRA and CDR2 YSYEKL. There are 17 residues in the CDR3. This CDR3 is CASSPTTARTSTDTQYF. CDR3 sequence (DNA): TGCGCCAGCAGCCCCACGACGGCCCGGACTAGCACAGATACGCAGTATTTT.

The gene calls are TRBV29-1 and TRBJ1-2; no reliable D call. Trimming left V 0 bases short and J 5 bases short, with 7 bases between. This CDR3 contains 12 residues. Germline assignment: CDR1 SQVTM and CDR2 ANQGSEA. The CDR3 reads CSVEDRSYGYTF. CDR3 DNA: TGCAGCGTTGAAGACAGGTCATATGGCTACACCTTC.

This clonotype occurred a few times. This CDR3 reads CSARGGLARNEQFF. CDR3 bases: TGCAGTGCTAGAGGAGGGCTAGCCCGCAATGAGCAGTTCTTC. V gene TRBV20-1 combines with J gene TRBJ2-1, with D possibly being TRBD2 (5 bases). CDR3 length: 14 residues. Trimming cost V 1 base and J 6 bases, with 13 bases left between them. In germline, CDR1 is DFQATT, CDR2 SNEGSKA (reference sequence).

The chain links TRBV29-1 to TRBJ2-3, with a weak D call TRBD2 (6 bases). Trimming removed 7 bases from V and 11 bases from J, with 16 bases in between. The CDR3 runs to 11 residues. Germline V gene data show CDR1 as SQVTM and CDR2 as ANQGSEA. This CDR3 reads CSGRLQGGQYF. CDR3 DNA sequence: TGCAGCGGCCGCTTGCAGGGAGGGCAGTATTTT.

As concerns this clonotype: A much larger clone lies a single base off, so this may be a read error. This chain links TRBV29-1 with TRBJ2-5; D unclear. Per the germline V gene, CDR1 is SQVTM and CDR2 is ANQGSEA. This CDR3 is built from 12 residues. V was trimmed by 7 bases and J by 5 bases, leaving 14 bases between them. In DNA, the CDR3 is TGCAGCGCAGAGACAAGGACGGAGACCCAGTACTTC. It specifies CSAETRTETQYF.

J is TRBJ2-4 and V is TRBV7-2; D perhaps matches TRBD2 (6 bases). The J call could be wrong; TRBJ2-7 is a better fit for the DNA end. Germline assignment: CDR1 SGHTA and CDR2 FQGNSA. The CDR3 is 15 residues long. The CDR3 reads CASNYVRGGNYEQYF. The CDR3 coding sequence is TGTGCCAGCAACTATGTCCGGGGAGGAAACTACGAGCAGTACTTC.

The chain carries TRBV20-1 and TRBJ1-1; D remains ambiguous. Germline assignment: CDR1 DFQATT and CDR2 SNEGSKA (reference sequence). Trimming removed 6 bases from V and 1 base from J, with 9 bases in between. This CDR3 contains 12 residues. CDR3 nucleotide sequence: TGCAGTGCCGACGCGGGGAACACTGAAGCTTTCTTT. This codes for CSADAGNTEAFF.

CDR3 DNA: TGTGCCAGCAGCGTAGAACCGGACGCCCGGAGCTCCTACAATGAGCAGTACTTC. Its translation: CASSVEPDARSSYNEQYF. This chain connects TRBV9 to TRBJ2-5; D remains ambiguous. CDR1 and CDR2 from the germline V gene are SGDLS and YYNGEE. CDR3 length equals 18 residues. V lost 0 bases, J lost 11 bases, and 29 bases lay in between.

The table lists this clonotype with a few counts. The chain has TRBV5-1 and TRBJ2-3; the D gene is possibly TRBD2 (6 bases). The length of the CDR3 is 15 residues. Trimming stripped 3 bases from V and 1 base from J, with 12 bases between. Germline V gene data show CDR1 as SGHRS and CDR2 as YFSETQ. The CDR3 here is CASSSTGDRTDTQYF. CDR3 sequence (DNA): TGCGCCAGCAGCTCTACGGGGGACCGCACAGATACGCAGTATTTT.

The CDR3: CASSPGDRGRGAFF. The CDR3 bases are TGTGCCAGCAGTCCGGGGGACAGGGGGCGCGGAGCTTTCTTT. The rearrangement joins TRBV28 to TRBJ1-1, with TRBD1 matching 12 bases. The germline CDR1 and CDR2 sequences are MDHEN and SYDVKM. The CDR3 length is 14 residues. Trimming took 5 bases from V and 10 from J; bases not matched to a gene: 8.

For this clonotype: A junction end diverges from the germline sequence, so it may reflect a read error. The chain employs TRBV10-3 and TRBJ1-5, with D perhaps matching TRBD1 (6 bases). Germline V gives CDR1 ENHRY, CDR2 SYGVKD. The length of the CDR3 is 13 residues. CDR3 residues: CAFSGTNNQPQHF. CDR3 in DNA: TGTGCCTTCAGTGGGACAAATAATCAGCCCCAGCATTTT.

The chain recombines TRBV20-1 with TRBJ2-2, with D hard to call. The V gene's germline CDR1 is DFQATT and CDR2 SNEGSKA (reference sequence). V lost 3 bases to trimming and J lost 0 bases, with 8 bases between them. The CDR3 spans 14 residues. In DNA form, the CDR3 reads TGCAGTGCTAGGTGGCCGGCGAACACCGGGGAGCTGTTTTTT. Translation gives CSARWPANTGELFF.

J is TRBJ1-1 and V is TRBV30, with D perhaps matching TRBD1 (5 bases). Germline V lookup: CDR1 GTSNPN, CDR2 SVGIG (reference sequence). The V end was cut by 0 bases, the J end by 3 bases, with 14 bases between. This CDR3 spans 15 amino acids. Written as DNA, the CDR3 is TGTGCCTGGAGTGTACAGGAGGTCACTTACACTGAAGCTTTCTTT. It codes for CAWSVQEVTYTEAFF.

The chain has TRBV6-1 and TRBJ2-1, with TRBD2 identical over 15 bases. CDR1 and CDR2 (germline): MNHNS, SASEGT. The CDR3 spans 17 residues. The V segment lost 5 bases and the J segment 8 bases; nucleotides outside the gene matches: 10. CDR3 coding DNA: TGTGCCAGCAGTCGGACTAGCGGGGGGGCGGTAGACTATGAGCAGTTCTTC. Translation gives CASSRTSGGAVDYEQFF.

This clonotype was counted between two and nine times. This chain connects TRBV12-3 or TRBV12-4 to TRBJ1-2; TRBD1 aligns across 10 bases. The V segment lost 5 bases and the J segment 2 bases; nucleotides outside the gene matches: 11. The CDR3 runs 17 residues. The CDR3 reads CASSPTGGRFGNYGYTF. In DNA, the CDR3 is TGTGCCAGCAGTCCGACAGGGGGCCGTTTCGGAAACTATGGCTACACCTTC.

This clonotype was detected only a few times. The CDR3, as DNA: TGTGCCAGCAGTTTATTAAAGGCAGGGGACCTCGCAGACACTGAAGCTTTCTTT. Translating it yields CASSLLKAGDLADTEAFF. The rearrangement uses TRBV28 and TRBJ1-1; D is possibly TRBD1 (6 bases). The CDR3 is made up of 18 amino acids. Germline assignment: CDR1 MDHEN and CDR2 SYDVKM. The V gene lost 1 base and the J gene lost 3 bases, with 21 bases spanning the gap.

This clonotype was seen only a few times. The rearrangement links TRBV19 to TRBJ2-1; TRBD2 might be the D (7 bases). Trimming took 2 bases from V and 6 from J, leaving 14 bases between them. Per the germline V gene, CDR1 is LNHDA and CDR2 is SQIVND (reference sequence). This CDR3 contains 15 residues. DNA of the CDR3: TGTGCCAGTAGTATAATGGGGGGGGGCATCAATGAGCAGTTCTTC. It yields the protein CASSIMGGGINEQFF.

A note on this clonotype: The DNA is left out, because the CDR3 cannot be placed on it with certainty; the CDR3 is given as TCRdb lists it. The rearrangement joins TRBV9 to TRBJ1-2; the D segment call TRBD1 is taken from the table without a DNA check. CDR1 SGDLS and CDR2 YYNGEE come from the germline V gene. The CDR3 is 16 residues long, counting both termini. CDR3 amino acids: CASSGTGQAFGSGYTF.

The chain joins TRBV12-3 or TRBV12-4 to TRBJ1-5; D unclear. The CDR3 has 13 amino acids. V lost 11 bases, J lost 6 bases, and 17 bases lay in between. DNA of the CDR3: TGTGCCGGCGGGAGGTTGGAGGGTCAGCCCCAGCATTTT. It encodes CAGGRLEGQPQHF.

The table lists this clonotype with a few counts. The rearrangement uses TRBV28 and TRBJ1-4; D ambiguous. Germline CDR1 reads MDHEN; CDR2 reads SYDVKM. The CDR3 has 14 residues. The V gene lost 2 bases and the J gene lost 4 bases, with 8 bases spanning the gap. CDR3 DNA sequence: TGTGCCAGCAGTTTAGAACAGTATAATGAAAAACTGTTTTTT. Translation: CASSLEQYNEKLFF.